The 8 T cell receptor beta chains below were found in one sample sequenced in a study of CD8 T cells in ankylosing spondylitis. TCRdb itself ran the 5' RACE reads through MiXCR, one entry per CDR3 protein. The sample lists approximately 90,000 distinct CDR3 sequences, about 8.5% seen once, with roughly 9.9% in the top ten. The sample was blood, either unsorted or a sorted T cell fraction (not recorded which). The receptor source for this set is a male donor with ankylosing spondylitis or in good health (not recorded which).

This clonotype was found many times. CDR3 protein: CASSPRTLSYEQYF. CDR3 DNA sequence: TGCGCCAGCAGCCCCCGGACACTCTCCTACGAGCAGTACTTC. The rearrangement uses TRBV4-1 and TRBJ2-7, with D possibly being TRBD1 (5 bases). This CDR3 comprises 14 residues. The ends were cut back, 4 bases at V and 0 bases at J, with 10 bases in the middle. Germline CDR1 is MGHRA and CDR2 is YSYEKL.

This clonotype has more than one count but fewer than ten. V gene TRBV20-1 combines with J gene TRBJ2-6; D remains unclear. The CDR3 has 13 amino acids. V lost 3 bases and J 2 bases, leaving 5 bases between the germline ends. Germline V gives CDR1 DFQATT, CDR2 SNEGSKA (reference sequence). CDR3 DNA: TGCAGTGCTAGGAGGACTGGGGCCAACGTCCTGACTTTC. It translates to CSARRTGANVLTF.

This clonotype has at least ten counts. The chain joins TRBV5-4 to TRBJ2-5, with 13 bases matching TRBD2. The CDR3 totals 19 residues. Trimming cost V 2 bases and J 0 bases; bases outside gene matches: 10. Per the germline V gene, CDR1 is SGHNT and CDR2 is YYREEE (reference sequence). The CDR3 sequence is CASSFQLGLAGLYQETQYF. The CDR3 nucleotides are TGTGCCAGCAGCTTCCAACTGGGACTAGCGGGACTGTACCAAGAGACCCAGTACTTC.

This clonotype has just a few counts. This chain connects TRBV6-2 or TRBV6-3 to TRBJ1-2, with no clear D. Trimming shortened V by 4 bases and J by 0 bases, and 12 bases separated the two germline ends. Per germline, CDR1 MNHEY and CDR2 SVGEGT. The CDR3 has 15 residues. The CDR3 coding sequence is TGTGCCAGCAGTTTCTCTGGCCTAGCTAACTATGGCTACACCTTC. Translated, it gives CASSFSGLANYGYTF.

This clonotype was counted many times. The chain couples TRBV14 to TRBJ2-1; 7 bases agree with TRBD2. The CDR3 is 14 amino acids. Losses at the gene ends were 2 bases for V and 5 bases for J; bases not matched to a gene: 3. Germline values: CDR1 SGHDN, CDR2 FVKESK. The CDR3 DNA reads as TGTGCCAGCAGCCAATTTCTAGCGGACAATGAGCAGTTCTTC. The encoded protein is CASSQFLADNEQFF.

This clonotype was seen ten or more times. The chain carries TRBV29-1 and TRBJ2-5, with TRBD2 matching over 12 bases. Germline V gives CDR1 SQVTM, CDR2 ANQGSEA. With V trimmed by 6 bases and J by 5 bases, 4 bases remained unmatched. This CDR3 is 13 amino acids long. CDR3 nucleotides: TGCAGCGTCACCGGACTAGCGGGGGAGACCCAGTACTTC. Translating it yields CSVTGLAGETQYF.

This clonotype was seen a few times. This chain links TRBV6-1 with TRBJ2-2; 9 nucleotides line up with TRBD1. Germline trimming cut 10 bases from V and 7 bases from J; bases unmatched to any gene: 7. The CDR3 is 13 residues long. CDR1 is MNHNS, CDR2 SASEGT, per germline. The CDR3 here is CATNRGHGGELFF. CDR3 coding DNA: TGTGCCACTAACAGGGGGCACGGCGGGGAGCTGTTTTTT.

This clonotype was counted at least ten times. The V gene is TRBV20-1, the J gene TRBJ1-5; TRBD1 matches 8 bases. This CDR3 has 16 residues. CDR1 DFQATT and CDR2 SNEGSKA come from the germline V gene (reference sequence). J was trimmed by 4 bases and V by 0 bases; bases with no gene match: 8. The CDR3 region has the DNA TGCAGTGCTAGAGATTCGGGCAGGGGGCCAAATCAGCCCCAGCATTTT. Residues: CSARDSGRGPNQPQHF.